This T cell receptor beta chain was found in a study of OX40 agonist ivuxolimab in advanced cancers. About the study: Every patient in dose escalation had hepatocellular carcinoma, melanoma, renal cell or head and neck cancer.

Researchers took blood at baseline, on cycle 4 day 1, and on cycle 7 day 1. The repertoire was sequenced with immunoSEQ multiplex PCR; TCRdb's copy has only in-frame clones and lacks some. Here the sample spans under 50,000 clones, approximately 92% being singletons. V lost 2 bases and J 5 bases, leaving 11 bases between the germline ends. This CDR3 has 13 residues. Germline CDR1 SGHNT, CDR2 YYREEE (reference sequence). This chain uses TRBV5-4 with TRBJ2-7, with D possibly TRBD1 on 5 matching bases. Sequenced material: CD4+ or CD8+ T cells sorted from blood, taken in a trial of the OX40 agonist ivuxolimab. The clonotype comes from an adult with an advanced solid tumor such as melanoma, head and neck, liver or kidney cancer. The CDR3 coding sequence is TGTGCCAGCAGCTTAGGGGTTCCTAACGAGCAGTACGTC. Protein: CASSLGVPNEQYV.